This T cell receptor (beta chain) was documented in a study of CD8 T cells in Susac syndrome. Sequencing of TCR beta was performed on blood CD8+ T cells and on blood CD4+ T cells. Bulk CD8+ and CD4+ cells came from magnetic negative isolation; CD8+ TEMRA by FACS. RNA totalling roughly 0.45 to 1 ug underwent reverse transcription with random hexamers. Amplification of the TCR beta CDR3 was carried out by immunoSEQ multiplex PCR, which spanned a total of 54 Vbeta and 13 Jbeta segments. TCRdb re-analysed the immunoSEQ multiplex PCR reads in MiXCR, keeping a single row per CDR3 protein. This table has a few hundred thousand distinct CDR3 sequences, 75% to 90% appearing once. This clonotype was counted only a few times. Sequencing used CD8+ T cells from PBMCs. This clonotype was sampled from a human donor with multiple sclerosis.

The CDR3, as DNA: TGTGCCAGCAGCGGAGAGACAGGGGCGGGGAACTATGGCTACACCTTC. Its translation: CASSGETGAGNYGYTF. The chain employs TRBV5-4 and TRBJ1-2; 8 bases align to TRBD1. Germline assignment: CDR1 SGHNT and CDR2 YYREEE (reference sequence). With 4 bases clipped from V and 2 bases from J, the junction kept 10 bases outside the gene matches. The length of the CDR3 is 16 residues.